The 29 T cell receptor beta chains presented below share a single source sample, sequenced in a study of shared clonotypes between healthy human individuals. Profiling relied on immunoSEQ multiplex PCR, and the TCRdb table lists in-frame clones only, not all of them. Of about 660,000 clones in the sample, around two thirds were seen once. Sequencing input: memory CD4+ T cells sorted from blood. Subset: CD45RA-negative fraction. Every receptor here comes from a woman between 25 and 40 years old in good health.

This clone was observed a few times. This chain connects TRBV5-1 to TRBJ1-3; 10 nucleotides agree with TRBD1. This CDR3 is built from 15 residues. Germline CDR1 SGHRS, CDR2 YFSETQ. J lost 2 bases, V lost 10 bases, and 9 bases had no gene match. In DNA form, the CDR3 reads TGCGCCTCATACCGGGACAGGGGCGCTGGAAACACCATATATTTT. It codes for CASYRDRGAGNTIYF.

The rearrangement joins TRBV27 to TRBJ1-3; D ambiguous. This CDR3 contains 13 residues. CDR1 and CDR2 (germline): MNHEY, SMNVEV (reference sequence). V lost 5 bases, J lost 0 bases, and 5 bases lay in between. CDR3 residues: CASSESSGNTIYF. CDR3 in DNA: TGTGCCAGCAGTGAATCCTCTGGAAACACCATATATTTT.

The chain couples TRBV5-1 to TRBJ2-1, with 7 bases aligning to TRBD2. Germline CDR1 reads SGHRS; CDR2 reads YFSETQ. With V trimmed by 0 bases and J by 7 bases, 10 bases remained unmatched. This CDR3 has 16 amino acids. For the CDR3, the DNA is TGCGCCAGCAGCTTGGAGCCTCGTGGGGGAGGGAATGAGCAGTTCTTC. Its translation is CASSLEPRGGGNEQFF.

In DNA form, the CDR3 reads TGTGCCAGCAGCTTAGTTGGGGGGTTGGAAACCGGGGAGCTGTTTTTT. This gives the protein CASSLVGGLETGELFF. The chain combines TRBV7-2 with TRBJ2-2; maybe TRBD2 (6 bases). The V and J ends lost 1 base and 5 bases respectively, with 14 bases between them. The CDR3 spans 16 residues. Germline assignment: CDR1 SGHTA and CDR2 FQGNSA. The variable domain in full, completed from reference TRBV7-2 and TRBJ2-2, reads GAGVSQSPSNKVTEKGKDVELRCDPISGHTALYWYRQSLGQGLEFLIYFQGNSAPDKSGLPSDRFSAERTGGSVSTLTIQRTQQEDSAVYLCASSLVGGLETGELFFGEGSRLTVL.

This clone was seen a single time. CDR3 sequence (DNA): TGTGCCAGCAGCCTAGAAGATACGCAGTATTTT. This encodes CASSLEDTQYF. The gene calls are TRBV2 and TRBJ2-3; D gene uncertain. The CDR3 consists of 11 residues. CDR1 SNHLY and CDR2 FYNNEI come from the germline V gene. The V and J ends lost 6 bases and 5 bases respectively, with 6 bases between them.

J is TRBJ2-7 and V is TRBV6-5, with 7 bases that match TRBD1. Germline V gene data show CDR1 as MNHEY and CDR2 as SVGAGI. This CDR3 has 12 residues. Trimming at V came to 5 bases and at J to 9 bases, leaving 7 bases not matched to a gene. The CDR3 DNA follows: TGTGCCAGCAGTAGACAGGGTTATGGGCAGTACTTC. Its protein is CASSRQGYGQYF.

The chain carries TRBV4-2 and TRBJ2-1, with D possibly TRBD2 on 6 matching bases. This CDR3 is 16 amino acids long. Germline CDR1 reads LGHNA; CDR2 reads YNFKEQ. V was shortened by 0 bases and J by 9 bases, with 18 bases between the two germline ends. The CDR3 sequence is CASSQDPGTVWGEQFF. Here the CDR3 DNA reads TGTGCCAGCAGCCAAGACCCCGGGACTGTTTGGGGTGAGCAGTTCTTC.

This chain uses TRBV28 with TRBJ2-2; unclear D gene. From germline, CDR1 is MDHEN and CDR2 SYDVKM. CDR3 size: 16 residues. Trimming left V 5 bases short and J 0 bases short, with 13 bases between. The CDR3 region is CASSHGFGANTGELFF. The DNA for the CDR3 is TGTGCCAGCAGTCACGGGTTTGGGGCGAACACCGGGGAGCTGTTTTTT.

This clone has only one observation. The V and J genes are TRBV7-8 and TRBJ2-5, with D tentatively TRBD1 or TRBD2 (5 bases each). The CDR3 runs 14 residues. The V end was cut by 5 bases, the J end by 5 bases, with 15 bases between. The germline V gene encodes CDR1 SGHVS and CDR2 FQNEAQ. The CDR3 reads CASSLRGPGETQYF. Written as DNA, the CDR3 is TGTGCCAGCAGCCTCCGGGGCCCAGGGGAGACCCAGTACTTC. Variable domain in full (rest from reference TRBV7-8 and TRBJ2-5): GAGVSQSPRYKVAKRGQDVALRCDPISGHVSLFWYQQALGQGPEFLTYFQNEAQLDKSGLPSDRFFAERPEGSVSTLKIQRTQQEDSAVYLCASSLRGPGETQYFGPGTRLLVL.

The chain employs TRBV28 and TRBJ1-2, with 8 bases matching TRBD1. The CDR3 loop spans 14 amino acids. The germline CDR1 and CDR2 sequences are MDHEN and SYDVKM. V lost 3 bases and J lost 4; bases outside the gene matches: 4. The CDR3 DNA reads TGTGCCAGCAGTTTTGGACAGGGTGCCTATGGCTACACCTTC. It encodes CASSFGQGAYGYTF.

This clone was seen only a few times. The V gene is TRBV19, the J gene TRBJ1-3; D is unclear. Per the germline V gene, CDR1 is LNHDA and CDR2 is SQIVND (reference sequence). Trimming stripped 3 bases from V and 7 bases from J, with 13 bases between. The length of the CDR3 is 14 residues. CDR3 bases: TGTGCCAGTAGTATGGACTTTAACCGGAACACCATATATTTT. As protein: CASSMDFNRNTIYF.

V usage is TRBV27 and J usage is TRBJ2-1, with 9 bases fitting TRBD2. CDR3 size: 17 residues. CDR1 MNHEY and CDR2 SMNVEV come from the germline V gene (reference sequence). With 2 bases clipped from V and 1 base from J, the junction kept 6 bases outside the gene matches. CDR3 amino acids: CASSLTTSGWSYNEQFF. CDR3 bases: TGTGCCAGCAGTTTAACCACTAGCGGGTGGTCCTACAATGAGCAGTTCTTC.

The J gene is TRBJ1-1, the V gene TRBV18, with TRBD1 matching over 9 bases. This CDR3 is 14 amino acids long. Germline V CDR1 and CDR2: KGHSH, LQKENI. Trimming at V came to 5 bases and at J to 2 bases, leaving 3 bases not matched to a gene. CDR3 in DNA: TGTGCCAGCTCAACAGGGGGCGGTAACACTGAAGCTTTCTTT. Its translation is CASSTGGGNTEAFF.

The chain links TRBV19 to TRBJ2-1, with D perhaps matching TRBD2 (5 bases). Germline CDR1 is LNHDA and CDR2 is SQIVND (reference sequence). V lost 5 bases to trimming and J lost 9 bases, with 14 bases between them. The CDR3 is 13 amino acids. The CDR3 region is CASSRTGSGEQFF. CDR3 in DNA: TGTGCCAGTAGTCGAACGGGATCCGGTGAGCAGTTCTTC.

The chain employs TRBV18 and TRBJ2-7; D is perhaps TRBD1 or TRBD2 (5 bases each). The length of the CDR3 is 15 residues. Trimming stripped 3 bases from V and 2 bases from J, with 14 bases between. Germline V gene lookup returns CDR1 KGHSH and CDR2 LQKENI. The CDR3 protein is CASSPTADLTYEQYF. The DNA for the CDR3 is TGTGCCAGCTCACCGACAGCGGACCTTACCTACGAGCAGTACTTC.

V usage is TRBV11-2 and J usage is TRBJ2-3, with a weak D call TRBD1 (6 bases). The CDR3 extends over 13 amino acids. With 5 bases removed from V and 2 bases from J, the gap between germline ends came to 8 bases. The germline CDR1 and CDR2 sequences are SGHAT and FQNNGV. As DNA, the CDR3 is TGTGCCAGCAGCGGACAGCTCACAGATACGCAGTATTTT. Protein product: CASSGQLTDTQYF.

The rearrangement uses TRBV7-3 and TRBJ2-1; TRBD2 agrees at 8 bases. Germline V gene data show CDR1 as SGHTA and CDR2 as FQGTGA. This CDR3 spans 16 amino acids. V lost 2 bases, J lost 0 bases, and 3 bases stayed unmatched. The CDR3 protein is CASSLGSGSSYNEQFF. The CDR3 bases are TGTGCCAGCAGCTTAGGAAGCGGGAGCTCCTACAATGAGCAGTTCTTC.

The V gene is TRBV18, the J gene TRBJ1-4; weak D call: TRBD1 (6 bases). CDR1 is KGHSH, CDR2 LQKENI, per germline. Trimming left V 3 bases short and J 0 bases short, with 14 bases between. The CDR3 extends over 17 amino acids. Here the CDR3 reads CASSPIRQAATNEKLFF. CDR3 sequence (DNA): TGTGCCAGCTCACCGATTAGACAGGCCGCAACTAATGAAAAACTGTTTTTT.

This chain's CDR3 is CASSPQDHPALLFF. CDR3 DNA: TGTGCCAGCAGCCCTCAGGACCATCCCGCCCTCTTATTCTTC. The gene calls are TRBV7-7 and TRBJ2-1; D is undetermined. Germline-derived CDR1 and CDR2 are SSHAT and FNYEAQ (reference sequence). CDR3 length equals 14 residues. V was cut by 5 bases and J by 16 bases, with 24 bases left in between. The variable domain in full, with the rest retrieved from reference TRBV7-7 and TRBJ2-1, is GAGVSQSPRYKVTKRGQDVTLRCDPISSHATLYWYQQALGQGPEFLTYFNYEAQPDKSGLPSDRFSAERPEGSISTLTIQRTEQRDSAMYRCASSPQDHPALLFFGPGTRLTVL.

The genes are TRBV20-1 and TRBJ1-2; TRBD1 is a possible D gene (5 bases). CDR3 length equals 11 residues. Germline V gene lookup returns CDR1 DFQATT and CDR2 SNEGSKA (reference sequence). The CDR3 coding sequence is TGCAGCCGACAGTGGAACTATGGCTACACCTTC. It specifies CSRQWNYGYTF.

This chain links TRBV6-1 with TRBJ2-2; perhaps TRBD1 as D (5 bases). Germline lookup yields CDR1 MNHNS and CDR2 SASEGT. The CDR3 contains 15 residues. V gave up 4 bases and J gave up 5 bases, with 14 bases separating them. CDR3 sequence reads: CASSGGRAGTGELFF. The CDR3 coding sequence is TGTGCCAGCAGTGGGGGCAGGGCTGGTACCGGGGAGCTGTTTTTT.

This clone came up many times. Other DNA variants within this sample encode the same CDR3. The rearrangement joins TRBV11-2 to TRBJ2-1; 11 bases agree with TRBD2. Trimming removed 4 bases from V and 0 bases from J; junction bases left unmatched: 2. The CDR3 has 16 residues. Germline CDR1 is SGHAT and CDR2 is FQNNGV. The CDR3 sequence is CASSSTSGSSYNEQFF. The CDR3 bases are TGTGCCAGCAGCTCTACTAGCGGGAGCTCCTACAATGAGCAGTTCTTC.

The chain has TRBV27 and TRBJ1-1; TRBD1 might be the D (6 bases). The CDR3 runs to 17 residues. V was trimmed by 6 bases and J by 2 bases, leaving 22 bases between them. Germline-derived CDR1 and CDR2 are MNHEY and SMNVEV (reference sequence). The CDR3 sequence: CASRSPNRAVGNTEAFF. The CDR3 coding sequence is TGTGCCAGCAGATCCCCCAACAGGGCGGTGGGAAACACTGAAGCTTTCTTT.

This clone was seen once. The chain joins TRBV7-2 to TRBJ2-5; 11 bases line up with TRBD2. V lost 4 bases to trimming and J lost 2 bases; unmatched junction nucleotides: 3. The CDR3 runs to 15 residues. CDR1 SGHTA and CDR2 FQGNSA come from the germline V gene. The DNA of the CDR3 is TGTGCCAGCAGCTCGACTAGCGGGACTCAAGAGACCCAGTACTTC. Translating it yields CASSSTSGTQETQYF.

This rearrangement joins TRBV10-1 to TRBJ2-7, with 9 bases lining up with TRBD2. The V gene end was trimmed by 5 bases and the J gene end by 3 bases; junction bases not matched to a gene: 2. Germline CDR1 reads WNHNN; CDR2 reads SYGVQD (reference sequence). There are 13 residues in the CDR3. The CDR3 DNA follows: TGCGCCAGCAGTCCTAGCGGGAACTACGAGCAGTACTTC. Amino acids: CASSPSGNYEQYF.

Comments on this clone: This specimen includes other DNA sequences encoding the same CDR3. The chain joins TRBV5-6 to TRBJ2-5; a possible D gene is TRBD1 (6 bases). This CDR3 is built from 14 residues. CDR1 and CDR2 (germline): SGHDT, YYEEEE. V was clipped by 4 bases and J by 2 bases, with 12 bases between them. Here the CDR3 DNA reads TGTGCCAGCAGCCGCACGGACAGTCAAGAGACCCAGTACTTC. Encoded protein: CASSRTDSQETQYF. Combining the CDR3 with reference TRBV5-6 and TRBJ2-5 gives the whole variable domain DAGVTQSPTHLIKTRGQQVTLRCSPKSGHDTVSWYQQALGQGPQFIFQYYEEEERQRGNFPDRFSGHQFPNYSSELNVNALLLGDSALYLCASSRTDSQETQYFGPGTRLLVL.

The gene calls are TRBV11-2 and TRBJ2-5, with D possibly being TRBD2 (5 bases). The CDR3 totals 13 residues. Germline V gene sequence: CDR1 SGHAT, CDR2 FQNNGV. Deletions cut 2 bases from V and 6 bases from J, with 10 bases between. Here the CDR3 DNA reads TGTGCCAGCAGCTTACGGGGTTTTCAGACCCAGTACTTC. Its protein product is CASSLRGFQTQYF. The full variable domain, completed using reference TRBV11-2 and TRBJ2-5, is EAGVAQSPRYKIIEKRQSVAFWCNPISGHATLYWYQQILGQGPKLLIQFQNNGVVDDSQLPKDRFSAERLKGVDSTLKIQPAKLEDSAVYLCASSLRGFQTQYFGPGTRLLVL.

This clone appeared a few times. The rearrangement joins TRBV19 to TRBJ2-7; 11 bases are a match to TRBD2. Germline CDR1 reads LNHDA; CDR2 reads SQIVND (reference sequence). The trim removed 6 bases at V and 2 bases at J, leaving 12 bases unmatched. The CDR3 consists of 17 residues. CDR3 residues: CASSPPRASGRPYEQYF. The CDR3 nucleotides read TGTGCCAGTAGCCCCCCGAGAGCTAGCGGGAGGCCCTACGAGCAGTACTTC.

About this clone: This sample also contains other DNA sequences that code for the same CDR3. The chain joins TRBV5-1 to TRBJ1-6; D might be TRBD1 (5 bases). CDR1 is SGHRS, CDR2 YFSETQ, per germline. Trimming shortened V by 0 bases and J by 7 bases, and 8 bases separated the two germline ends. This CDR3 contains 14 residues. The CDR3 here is CASSLGGENSPLHF. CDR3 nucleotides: TGCGCCAGCAGCTTGGGAGGGGAGAATTCACCCCTCCACTTT.